This record covers a single T cell receptor beta chain. One junction end does not reproduce the germline sequence, and a read error may be involved. In germline, CDR1 is MGHRA, CDR2 YSYEKL. This CDR3 comprises 14 residues. This entry is derived from a study of tumor-infiltrating lymphocytes in primary liver carcinoma. Study information: Roughly 3.65 to 8 million productive TCRbeta reads came from each sample, comparable across tissue types.

Each 20-30 mg portion of unsorted bulk tissue served as the source for co-extraction of RNA and DNA. Resection treated the patients' primary liver carcinoma. Making TCR beta cDNA involved approximately 480 ng total RNA and a constant-region primer. Researchers made the TCR beta libraries by running three nested multiplex PCR rounds with slightly modified ARM-PCR. It was with TRBV1-TRBV30 forward primers and a C-beta reverse primer that the first two PCR rounds were run, at approximately 9 cycles each. A single record per CDR3 protein comes from TCRdb applying MiXCR to the multiplex PCR reads. The sample contains 90,000 to 110,000 distinct CDR3 sequences, about four fifths of which appear only once.

The chain links TRBV4-1 to TRBJ1-2, with D possibly TRBD1 on 5 matching bases. This TCR was sampled from a man between 35 and 55 years old with primary liver carcinoma and hepatitis B virus infection. The sample was liver tumor tissue from sampling region 3. Stated subset: tumor region T3, left-lateral pole. CDR3 nucleotide sequence: TGCGCCAGCGGCCAATCTCAGGGATTTTATGGCTACACCTTC. Its translation is CASGQSQGFYGYTF.